This T cell receptor (beta chain) was identified in a study of monozygotic twins with inflammatory bowel disease. The CDR3 runs 11 residues. Germline V gene sequence: CDR1 SQVTM, CDR2 ANQGSEA. TCRdb reanalyzed the 5' RACE reads and collapses them to one entry per CDR3 protein, without DNA. Its table records approximately 210,000 distinct CDR3 sequences. The sequenced material came from blood. The chain couples TRBV29-1 to TRBJ1-1. This clonotype was sampled from a human donor with ulcerative colitis or Crohn's disease, or a healthy co-twin of an affected twin (not recorded which). Here the CDR3 reads CSAELNTEAFF.